This TCR beta chain stems from a study of blood T cell repertoires in COVID-19. For the study at large: COVID-19 samples from acute and convalescent phases originated in the United States, Italy and Spain. The analysed material was cDNA or gDNA that came from T cells, B-cell-depleted T cells, or PBMCs.

This clone was observed a few times. In germline, CDR1 is LNHDA, CDR2 SQIVND (reference sequence). This CDR3 contains 15 residues. V lost 4 bases to trimming and J lost 2 bases; unmatched junction nucleotides: 2. Profiling relied on immunoSEQ multiplex PCR, and the TCRdb table lists in-frame clones only, not all of them. The table includes 90,000 or so clones, around nine tenths detected once. The V call is TRBV19, the J call TRBJ2-3; 11 bases map to TRBD2. The TCR sequence derives from an older man with acute or convalescent COVID-19. Sequenced: peripheral blood. As DNA, the CDR3 is TGTGCCAGTAGTAGACTAGCGGGGATCACAGATACGCAGTATTTT. The encoded protein is CASSRLAGITDTQYF.